A single sample is the source of the 28 T cell receptor beta chains below, sequenced in a study of blood T cell repertoires in COVID-19. Assay used: immunoSEQ multiplex PCR; TCRdb lists only in-frame clones, some missing. The sample contains 70,000 or so clones, roughly 90% of which appear only once. Sequencing was done on a sample of peripheral blood. These receptors all come from a human donor in a cohort sampled during active COVID-19.

This chain links TRBV18 with TRBJ2-1, with TRBD2 matching 9 bases. V lost 2 bases and J lost 4; bases outside the gene matches: 9. The germline CDR1 and CDR2 sequences are KGHSH and LQKENI. This CDR3 comprises 17 residues. In DNA, the CDR3 is TGTGCCAGCTCACCAAACCCCTCTAGCGGGGTGTACAATGAGCAGTTCTTC. It yields the protein CASSPNPSSGVYNEQFF.

This clone was seen once. The rearrangement links TRBV28 to TRBJ1-5; 9 nucleotides match TRBD1. This CDR3 contains 14 residues. Germline-derived CDR1 and CDR2 are MDHEN and SYDVKM. The V gene end was trimmed by 6 bases and the J gene end by 6 bases; junction bases not matched to a gene: 6. CDR3 residues: CASRSDRGSQPQHF. The CDR3 DNA sequence: TGTGCCAGCAGATCGGACAGGGGTAGTCAGCCCCAGCATTTT.

This chain joins TRBV28 and TRBJ2-7; D perhaps matches TRBD2 (7 bases). The V gene lost 7 bases and the J gene lost 0 bases, with 10 bases spanning the gap. This CDR3 is built from 13 residues. The V gene's germline CDR1 is MDHEN and CDR2 SYDVKM. CDR3 nucleotide sequence: TGTGCCAGCAAGGGGGGGGGCTCCTACGAGCAGTACTTC. Protein product: CASKGGGSYEQYF.

J is TRBJ2-5 and V is TRBV5-4, with 7 positions matching TRBD1. Trimming at V came to 5 bases and at J to 4 bases, leaving 5 bases not matched to a gene. The germline gives CDR1 SGHNT, CDR2 YYREEE (reference sequence). The CDR3 contains 13 residues. This chain's CDR3 is CASRRTGGETQYF. CDR3 DNA: TGTGCCAGCAGAAGGACAGGCGGAGAGACCCAGTACTTC.

V usage is TRBV9 and J usage is TRBJ1-5; D unresolved. Germline lookup yields CDR1 SGDLS and CDR2 YYNGEE. V dropped 0 bases and J dropped 4 bases, with 11 bases sitting between them. CDR3 size: 15 residues. The CDR3 spells CASSVGGGGNQPQHF. DNA for the CDR3: TGTGCCAGCAGCGTAGGAGGAGGTGGGAATCAGCCCCAGCATTTT. The full variable domain, rest sourced from reference TRBV9 and TRBJ1-5, is DSGVTQTPKHLITATGQRVTLRCSPRSGDLSVYWYQQSLDQGLQFLIQYYNGEERAKGNILERFSAQQFPDLHSELNLSSLELGDSALYFCASSVGGGGNQPQHFGDGTRLSIL.

The V and J genes are TRBV7-2 and TRBJ1-2; 10 positions agree with TRBD1. CDR1 and CDR2 from the germline V gene are SGHTA and FQGNSA. Trimming at V came to 1 base and at J to 1 base, leaving 6 bases not matched to a gene. CDR3 length equals 17 residues. The CDR3 reads CASSLGTGGSFNYGYTF. CDR3 DNA sequence: TGTGCCAGCAGCTTAGGGACAGGGGGATCATTTAACTATGGCTACACCTTC. Looking up the rest from reference TRBV7-2 and TRBJ1-2 gives the full variable domain: GAGVSQSPSNKVTEKGKDVELRCDPISGHTALYWYRQSLGQGLEFLIYFQGNSAPDKSGLPSDRFSAERTGGSVSTLTIQRTQQEDSAVYLCASSLGTGGSFNYGYTFGSGTRLTVV.

V is TRBV20-1 and J is TRBJ2-7, with D perhaps matching TRBD1 (6 bases). The germline V gene has CDR1 DFQATT and CDR2 SNEGSKA (reference sequence). The V end was cut by 5 bases, the J end by 12 bases, with 17 bases between. The CDR3 loop spans 11 amino acids. The CDR3 here is CSADHPGQPYF. DNA of the CDR3: TGCAGTGCTGACCATCCGGGACAACCGTACTTC.

The chain is built from TRBV19 and TRBJ1-5; unclear D gene. Trimming pared 7 bases from V and 3 bases from J, leaving 16 bases between. The germline gives CDR1 LNHDA, CDR2 SQIVND (reference sequence). The CDR3 consists of 15 residues. Written as DNA, the CDR3 is TGTGCCAGTACCGATGGGCGGGGAAACAATCAGCCCCAGCATTTT. Encoded protein: CASTDGRGNNQPQHF.

This clone has only one observation. This rearrangement joins TRBV19 to TRBJ2-4; 7 positions match TRBD2. Germline CDR1 reads LNHDA; CDR2 reads SQIVND (reference sequence). This CDR3 comprises 15 residues. Unmatched junction bases numbered 8, after V lost 0 bases and J lost 9 bases. The CDR3 is CASSIESEGGSIQYF. The CDR3 DNA sequence: TGTGCCAGTAGTATAGAAAGTGAGGGCGGGAGCATTCAGTACTTC.

The gene calls are TRBV27 and TRBJ1-2; D gene unclear. The CDR3 loop spans 16 amino acids. Germline V gene data show CDR1 as MNHEY and CDR2 as SMNVEV (reference sequence). Trimming cost V 0 bases and J 3 bases, with 14 bases left between them. The CDR3 here is CASSLSYQATYYGYTF. Written as DNA, the CDR3 is TGTGCCAGCAGTTTATCGTATCAGGCCACCTACTATGGCTACACCTTC.

V usage is TRBV18 and J usage is TRBJ1-4; perhaps TRBD1 as D (6 bases). CDR1 is KGHSH and CDR2 is LQKENI in the germline V gene. The CDR3 has 14 amino acids. V lost 2 bases to trimming and J lost 4 bases, with 8 bases between them. CDR3 DNA: TGTGCCAGCTCACCATCAGGGGTTAATGAAAAACTGTTTTTT. This translates into CASSPSGVNEKLFF.

The chain recombines TRBV24-1 with TRBJ2-3; 9 bases are shared with TRBD2. The germline gives CDR1 KGHDR, CDR2 SFDVKD. The CDR3 is 14 amino acids. Trimming took 3 bases from V and 4 from J; bases not matched to a gene: 1. The CDR3 region is CATSDAGGPDTQYF. In nucleotides, the CDR3 is TGTGCCACCAGTGATGCGGGAGGGCCAGATACGCAGTATTTT.

The rearrangement links TRBV27 to TRBJ1-5, with a tentative D call TRBD1 (5 bases). The CDR3 loop spans 15 amino acids. Germline V gives CDR1 MNHEY, CDR2 SMNVEV (reference sequence). With 0 bases removed from V and 3 bases from J, the gap between germline ends came to 9 bases. CDR3 amino acids: CASSLSRGTNQPQHF. In nucleotides, the CDR3 is TGTGCCAGCAGTTTATCTAGGGGTACCAATCAGCCCCAGCATTTT.

The rearrangement uses TRBV28 and TRBJ2-5; possibly TRBD1 for D (6 bases). This CDR3 has 14 amino acids. V lost 4 bases and J 2 bases, leaving 11 bases between the germline ends. Per germline, CDR1 MDHEN and CDR2 SYDVKM. Written as DNA, the CDR3 is TGTGCCAGCAGTTCCATCAGGGGTCAAGAGACCCAGTACTTC. It yields the protein CASSSIRGQETQYF. The whole variable domain, remainder taken from reference TRBV28 and TRBJ2-5, is DVKVTQSSRYLVKRTGEKVFLECVQDMDHENMFWYRQDPGLGLRLIYFSYDVKMKEKGDIPEGYSVSREKKERFSLILESASTNQTSMYLCASSSIRGQETQYFGPGTRLLVL.

The chain has TRBV5-1 and TRBJ1-2; TRBD1 might be the D (5 bases). The germline V gene encodes CDR1 SGHRS and CDR2 YFSETQ. Trimming took off 4 bases at V and 8 bases at J, with 12 bases between the two ends. This CDR3 contains 12 residues. CDR3 amino acids: CASSPQGRGYTF. Here the CDR3 DNA reads TGCGCCAGCAGCCCCCAGGGTAGGGGCTACACCTTC.

The genes are TRBV7-3 and TRBJ2-5, with 9 bases fitting TRBD2. This CDR3 comprises 15 residues. Trimming cost V 2 bases and J 5 bases; bases outside gene matches: 6. In germline, CDR1 is SGHTA, CDR2 FQGTGA. This chain's CDR3 is CASSLFAGGEETQYF. The CDR3 DNA sequence: TGTGCCAGCAGCTTATTCGCGGGAGGGGAGGAGACCCAGTACTTC.

The rearrangement uses TRBV10-3 and TRBJ2-7, with 7 bases matching TRBD2. CDR1 and CDR2 (germline): ENHRY, SYGVKD. Trimming took 7 bases from V and 2 from J; bases not matched to a gene: 5. The CDR3 covers 13 residues. The DNA of the CDR3 is TGTGCCATCAACACTGGGACTACCTACGAGCAGTACTTC. It is translated as CAINTGTTYEQYF.

This chain links TRBV7-3 with TRBJ2-1; 10 nucleotides line up with TRBD2. The CDR3 runs 15 residues. The V gene end was trimmed by 0 bases and the J gene end by 6 bases; junction bases not matched to a gene: 2. CDR1 is SGHTA and CDR2 is FQGTGA in the germline V gene. For the CDR3, the DNA is TGTGCCAGCAGCTTAACGGGACTAGCGCTCAATGAGCAGTTCTTC. Residues: CASSLTGLALNEQFF.

This chain joins TRBV6-1 and TRBJ1-5; D call uncertain. V was cut by 0 bases and J by 0 bases, with 9 bases left in between. CDR1 and CDR2 from the germline V gene are MNHNS and SASEGT. The CDR3 spans 16 residues. CDR3 sequence: CASSEAFSGSNQPQHF. The CDR3 region has the DNA TGTGCCAGCAGTGAAGCCTTCTCCGGTAGCAATCAGCCCCAGCATTTT.

The V gene is TRBV5-1, the J gene TRBJ2-6, with TRBD1 identical over 10 bases. Germline CDR1 and CDR2: SGHRS and YFSETQ. The CDR3 is 18 amino acids. The J segment lost 4 bases and the V segment lost 0 bases, leaving 7 bases of the junction unmatched. The CDR3 region is CASSLGGTGVPGANVLTF. In DNA, the CDR3 is TGCGCCAGCAGCTTGGGCGGGACAGGGGTTCCGGGGGCCAACGTCCTGACTTTC.

The chain employs TRBV4-1 and TRBJ2-1; D gene ambiguous. Germline V gives CDR1 MGHRA, CDR2 YSYEKL. V lost 2 bases to trimming and J lost 9 bases, with 11 bases between them. This CDR3 has 13 residues. The CDR3 is CASSQLRVPEQFF. CDR3 nucleotides: TGCGCCAGCAGCCAATTACGGGTCCCTGAGCAGTTCTTC.

This chain connects TRBV3-1 (or the pseudogene TRBV3-2) to TRBJ1-2; 8 nucleotides match TRBD1. The CDR3 is 16 residues long. Per germline, CDR1 LGHDT and CDR2 YNNKEL (reference sequence). The V segment lost 2 bases and the J segment 0 bases; nucleotides outside the gene matches: 5. CDR3 sequence reads: CASSQPGQAANYGYTF. DNA of the CDR3: TGTGCCAGCAGCCAACCGGGACAGGCGGCTAACTATGGCTACACCTTC.

This clone ranks as medium-sized (0.01 to 0.1%). The CDR3 protein is CAWSMLPSEPQHF. The CDR3 DNA follows: TGTGCCTGGAGTATGCTCCCGAGTGAGCCCCAGCATTTT. The gene calls are TRBV30 and TRBJ1-5; D is undetermined. Trimming took off 2 bases at V and 8 bases at J, with 13 bases between the two ends. The V gene's germline CDR1 is GTSNPN and CDR2 SVGIG (reference sequence). The CDR3 contains 13 residues.

The DNA of the CDR3 is TGTGCCAGCTCACCCTCGAGGGGACAGACCTACAATGAGCAGTTCTTC. Its protein product is CASSPSRGQTYNEQFF. The chain couples TRBV18 to TRBJ2-1, with TRBD1 matching 7 bases. CDR1 is KGHSH and CDR2 is LQKENI in the germline V gene. Unmatched junction bases numbered 7, after V lost 3 bases and J lost 2 bases. The CDR3 covers 16 residues.

This clone was counted many times. V and J are TRBV4-3 and TRBJ2-3, with 8 bases that match TRBD1. The CDR3 totals 16 residues. V was clipped by 1 base and J by 0 bases; unmatched bases: 3. Germline CDR1 and CDR2: LGHNA and YSLEER. DNA of the CDR3: TGCGCCAGCAGCCAAGCGGGACAGGTAAGCACAGATACGCAGTATTTT. It encodes CASSQAGQVSTDTQYF.

The rearrangement uses TRBV2 and TRBJ2-1, with D maybe TRBD2 (8 bases). The CDR3 loop spans 12 amino acids. V gave up 7 bases and J gave up 10 bases, with 14 bases separating them. Germline V gene data show CDR1 as SNHLY and CDR2 as FYNNEI. CDR3 sequence reads: CASTGGGLEQFF. In DNA form, the CDR3 reads TGTGCCAGCACGGGAGGGGGCCTGGAGCAGTTCTTC. Looking up the rest from reference TRBV2 and TRBJ2-1 gives the full variable domain: EPEVTQTPSHQVTQMGQEVILRCVPISNHLYFYWYRQILGQKVEFLVSFYNNEISEKSEIFDDQFSVERPDGSNFTLKIRSTKLEDSAMYFCASTGGGLEQFFGPGTRLTVL.

The gene calls are TRBV29-1 and TRBJ2-5; 8 bases fit TRBD2. Trimming removed 5 bases from V and 4 bases from J; junction bases left unmatched: 21. The CDR3 loop spans 18 amino acids. The germline gives CDR1 SQVTM, CDR2 ANQGSEA. CDR3 DNA: TGCAGCGTTACCCGGGGTACTAGCGGACCACGTGGGGTAGAGACCCAGTACTTC. It codes for CSVTRGTSGPRGVETQYF.

The rearrangement joins TRBV7-2 to TRBJ2-7; TRBD2 agrees at 9 bases. Germline V gives CDR1 SGHTA, CDR2 FQGNSA. V dropped 4 bases and J dropped 5; count of bases not matched to a gene: 6. The CDR3 is 14 residues long. The CDR3 loop is CASSSIAGVNEQYF. CDR3 coding DNA: TGTGCCAGCAGCTCGATAGCGGGAGTCAACGAGCAGTACTTC. The full variable domain, with the rest looked up from reference TRBV7-2 and TRBJ2-7, is GAGVSQSPSNKVTEKGKDVELRCDPISGHTALYWYRQSLGQGLEFLIYFQGNSAPDKSGLPSDRFSAERTGGSVSTLTIQRTQQEDSAVYLCASSSIAGVNEQYFGPGTRLTVT.